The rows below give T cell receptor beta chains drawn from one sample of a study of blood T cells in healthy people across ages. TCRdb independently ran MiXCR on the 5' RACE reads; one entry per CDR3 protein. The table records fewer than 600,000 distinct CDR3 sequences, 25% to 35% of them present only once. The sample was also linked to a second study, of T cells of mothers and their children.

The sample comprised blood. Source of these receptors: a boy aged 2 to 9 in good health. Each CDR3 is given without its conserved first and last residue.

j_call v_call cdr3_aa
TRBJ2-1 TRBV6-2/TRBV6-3 ASRQNWRVIEQF
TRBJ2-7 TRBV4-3 ASSQDPGQAYEQY
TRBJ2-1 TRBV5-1 ASSLAGGEGPYNEQF
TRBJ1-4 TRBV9 ASSEDGINEKLF
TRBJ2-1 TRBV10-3 AISAYNEQF
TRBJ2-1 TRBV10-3 AIRGLFNEQF
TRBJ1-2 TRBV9 ASSVATGFAYGYT
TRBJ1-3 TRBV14 ASSQVRSRPGLGTIY
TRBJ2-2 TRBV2 ASSARDRGTGELF
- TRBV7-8 ASSSHPGRLAAMYEQF
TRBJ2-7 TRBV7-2 ASSLGGGGQSSYEQY
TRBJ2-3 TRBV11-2 ASSFGGALTDTQY
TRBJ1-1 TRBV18 ASSPNREGTEAF
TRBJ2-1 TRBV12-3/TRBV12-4 ASSWGTSGYNEQF
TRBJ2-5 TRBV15 ATSTTPDRGRGQY
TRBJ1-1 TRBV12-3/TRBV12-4 ASTIPQGATEAF
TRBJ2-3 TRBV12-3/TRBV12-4 ASRDIKPPDTQY
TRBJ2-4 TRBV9 ASSVGTHGSLAKNIQY
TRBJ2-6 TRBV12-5 ASGLRPGVSGANVLT
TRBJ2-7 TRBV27 ASSSRGLFGEQY
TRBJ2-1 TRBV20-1 SARDRASGLYNEQF
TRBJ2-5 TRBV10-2 ASSEGIAGEETQY
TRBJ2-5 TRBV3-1 ASSQDPGWETQY
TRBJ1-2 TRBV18 ASSPLRGRDGYT
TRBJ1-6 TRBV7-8 ASSLEGQGFSPLH
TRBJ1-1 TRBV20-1 SARGGVTEAF
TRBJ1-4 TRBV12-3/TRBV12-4 ASSSRGTGGEKLF
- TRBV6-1 ASSASWYEQY
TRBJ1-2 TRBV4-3 ASSQDPAGLGGYT
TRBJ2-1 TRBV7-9 ASSRPVSHRDEQF
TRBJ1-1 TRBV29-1 SVEGSRGAANTEAF
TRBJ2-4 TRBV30 AWSTGQGATKNIQY
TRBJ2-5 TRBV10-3 AISESDSQETQY
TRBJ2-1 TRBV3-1 ASSQDRGRGRPLYNEQF
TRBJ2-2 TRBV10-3 AISGLASGELF
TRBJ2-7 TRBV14 ASSQEQSSYEQY
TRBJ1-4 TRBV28 ASRQGIEEKLF
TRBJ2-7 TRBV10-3 AISDAQGNYEQY
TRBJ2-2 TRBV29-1 SVLDTIKNTGELF
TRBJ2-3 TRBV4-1 ASSGRTRSDTQY
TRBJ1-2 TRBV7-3 ASSSASDRGAGYT
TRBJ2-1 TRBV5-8 ASSLESSWAHNEQF
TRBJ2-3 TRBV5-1 ATGPGRGTDTQY
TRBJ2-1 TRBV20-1 SARRRNNNEQF
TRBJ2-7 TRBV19 ASSMRDSRGYEQY
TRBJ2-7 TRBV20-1 SARQSSEQY
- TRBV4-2 ASSQGTEGLELAGLEQY
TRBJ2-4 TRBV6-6 ASSYAGENIQY
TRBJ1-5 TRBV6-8 ASNGTGVYSNQPQH
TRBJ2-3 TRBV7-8 ASSPQGLAGRTQY
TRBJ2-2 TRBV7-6 ASTHPGSNTGELF
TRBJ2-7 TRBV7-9 ASSPGQGDTYEQY
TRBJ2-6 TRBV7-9 ASSLPRGGSGANVLT
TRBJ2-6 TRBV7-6 ASSPLSGSGANVLT
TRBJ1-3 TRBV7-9 ASSLGRDRGLSSGNTIY
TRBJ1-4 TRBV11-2 ASSPSDRGREKLF
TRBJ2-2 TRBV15 ATSRKTRRAGELF
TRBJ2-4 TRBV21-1 ASNPQREGQRAKNIQY
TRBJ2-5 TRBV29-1 SVEIPQAQETQY
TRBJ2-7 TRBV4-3 ASSQGSGTSGYEQY